The 7 T cell receptor beta chains given below trace back to one sample, sequenced in a study of cytomegalovirus exposure and HLA in healthy donors. TCRdb's copy holds only in-frame clones and misses some; the assay was immunoSEQ multiplex PCR. The sample lists about 240,000 clones, 75% to 90% seen once, with 1% to 1.5% in the top ten. Sequences were obtained from PBMCs. These receptors were collected from a woman in her thirties in good health and CMV-seropositive.

The chain uses TRBV6-6 and TRBJ1-3; 7 positions agree with TRBD1. From germline, CDR1 is MNHNY and CDR2 SVGAGI (reference sequence). Trimming removed 5 bases from V and 4 bases from J; junction bases left unmatched: 5. This CDR3 region has 14 residues. DNA for the CDR3: TGTGCCAGCAGTACCCAGACAGGGGGAAACACCATATATTTT. It is translated as CASSTQTGGNTIYF.

The rearrangement joins TRBV6-1 to TRBJ2-7, with D possibly matching TRBD1 (6 bases). CDR1 MNHNS and CDR2 SASEGT come from the germline V gene. V lost 5 bases and J lost 2, with 16 bases in between. This CDR3 comprises 15 residues. Written as DNA, the CDR3 is TGTGCCAGCAGTCCCTACCGGGACACCCCCTACGAGCAGTACTTC. This gives the protein CASSPYRDTPYEQYF.

In this sample, this clone turned up a few times. This chain uses TRBV7-2 with TRBJ2-7; TRBD2 matches 7 bases. The CDR3 extends over 14 amino acids. Unmatched junction bases numbered 0, after V lost 0 bases and J lost 1 base. Germline CDR1 reads SGHTA; CDR2 reads FQGNSA. The CDR3 protein is CASSLAGGSYEQYF. The CDR3, as DNA: TGTGCCAGCAGCTTAGCGGGAGGGTCCTACGAGCAGTACTTC.

This chain links TRBV2 with TRBJ2-1; 10 bases are shared with TRBD2. The CDR3 sequence is 15 residues long. Germline V CDR1 and CDR2: SNHLY, FYNNEI. V was clipped by 3 bases and J by 4 bases; unmatched bases: 3. The CDR3 nucleotides are TGTGCCAGCAGTGATCTGGGACTAGCGTACAATGAGCAGTTCTTC. This encodes CASSDLGLAYNEQFF.

This clone was found a few times. This chain joins TRBV2 and TRBJ2-7, with no clear D. In germline, CDR1 is SNHLY, CDR2 FYNNEI. Between the trimmed V and J ends, which lost 4 bases and 3 bases, there was a span of 7 bases. The CDR3 contains 12 residues. The CDR3 spells CASSVYNYEQYF. In DNA form, the CDR3 reads TGTGCCAGCAGTGTCTATAACTACGAGCAGTACTTC.

The rearrangement links TRBV9 to TRBJ2-5, with 8 nucleotides matching TRBD2. Germline loops: CDR1 SGDLS, CDR2 YYNGEE. V lost 4 bases to trimming and J lost 2 bases; unmatched junction nucleotides: 7. CDR3 length: 15 amino acids. CDR3: CASSFSAGDQETQYF. CDR3 DNA: TGTGCCAGCAGCTTCTCAGCGGGAGATCAAGAGACCCAGTACTTC.

The rearrangement links TRBV4-2 to TRBJ2-7; no clear D gene. Germline V CDR1 and CDR2: LGHNA, YNFKEQ. The CDR3 spans 14 residues. Between the trimmed V and J ends, which lost 1 base and 2 bases, there was a span of 9 bases. The CDR3 is CASSQASTAYEQYF. CDR3 DNA sequence: TGTGCCAGCAGCCAAGCCTCCACTGCCTACGAGCAGTACTTC.